The rows below give T cell receptor beta chains drawn from one sample of a study of T cells in Graves' hyperthyroidism and ophthalmopathy. TCRdb re-called the multiplex PCR reads with MiXCR, one entry per CDR3 protein. Of roughly 580,000 distinct CDR3 sequences detected, 46% appear once; the ten largest clones hold approximately 8.2%. The sample comprised peripheral blood or thyroid tissue (not recorded which). These receptors originate from a woman aged 18 to 35 with Graves' hyperthyroidism. Each CDR3 is given with its conserved first and last residue. Fields, in order: D gene, V gene, J gene, clone size, CDR3 DNA, CDR3 protein. A D gene is named only where the DNA matches it firmly. The listing skips clone size in some rows; elsewhere it reads once, few, many or a size class.

d_gene: .; v_gene: TRBV19; j_gene: TRBJ2-7; abundance: .; CDR3nt: TGTGCCAGTAGTAAGCGGAGCTCCTACGAGCAGTACTTC; CDR3aa: CASSKRSSYEQYF
d_gene: .; v_gene: TRBV2; j_gene: TRBJ1-4; abundance: .; CDR3nt: TGTGCCAGCAGTGTGGTCAGCACGAAACTCTTTTTT; CDR3aa: CASSVVSTKLFF
d_gene: .; v_gene: TRBV25-1; j_gene: TRBJ1-2; abundance: .; CDR3nt: TGTGCCAGCTCATTGGACGGACACTATGGCTACACCTTC; CDR3aa: CASSLDGHYGYTF
d_gene: .; v_gene: TRBV10-3; j_gene: TRBJ1-1; abundance: .; CDR3nt: TGTGCCATCAGTCTAAACTCGAACACTGAAGCTTTCTTT; CDR3aa: CAISLNSNTEAFF
d_gene: .; v_gene: TRBV7-1; j_gene: TRBJ1-6; abundance: .; CDR3nt: TGTGCCAGCAGCTCCGGGACTAGCGGGAGGCTGAATTCACCCCTCCACTTT; CDR3aa: CASSSGTSGRLNSPLHF
d_gene: .; v_gene: TRBV25-1; j_gene: TRBJ2-7; abundance: .; CDR3nt: TGTGCCAGCAGTGAAGTGGGGCAGTACTTC; CDR3aa: CASSEVGQYF
d_gene: .; v_gene: TRBV24-1; j_gene: TRBJ2-7; abundance: .; CDR3nt: TGTGCCACCAGTAAGCGGGCCTCCTACGAGCAGTACTTC; CDR3aa: CATSKRASYEQYF
d_gene: .; v_gene: TRBV12-3/TRBV12-4; j_gene: TRBJ1-3; abundance: many; CDR3nt: TGTGCCAGCAGTTTGTTAGGGTCTGGAAACACCATATATTTT; CDR3aa: CASSLLGSGNTIYF
d_gene: .; v_gene: TRBV24-1; j_gene: TRBJ2-1; abundance: .; CDR3nt: TGTGCCACCAGTGAGACCGTGCTGGGGGATGAGCAGTTCTTC; CDR3aa: CATSETVLGDEQFF
d_gene: TRBD1; v_gene: TRBV15; j_gene: TRBJ1-6; abundance: .; CDR3nt: TGTGCCACCAGCAGAGGGAACAGGGGGTATTCACCCCTCCACTTT; CDR3aa: CATSRGNRGYSPLHF
d_gene: .; v_gene: TRBV10-3; j_gene: TRBJ1-1; abundance: few; CDR3nt: TGTGCCAGCAGTTTAATAGGGCGTGAAGCTTTCTTT; CDR3aa: CASSLIGREAFF
d_gene: TRBD1; v_gene: TRBV7-9; j_gene: TRBJ1-2; abundance: many; CDR3nt: TGTGCCAGCAGCTTTGAGGGGGCGGTGCGTGGCTACACCTTC; CDR3aa: CASSFEGAVRGYTF
d_gene: .; v_gene: TRBV7-2; j_gene: TRBJ1-1; abundance: .; CDR3nt: TGTGCCAGCAGCTTGATTAGGGACACTGAAGCTCTCTTT; CDR3aa: CASSLIRDTEALF
d_gene: TRBD1; v_gene: TRBV7-9; j_gene: TRBJ1-1; abundance: .; CDR3nt: TGTGCCAGTGGCCCCAACAGGGGGCGCGGAGCTTTCTTT; CDR3aa: CASGPNRGRGAFF
d_gene: TRBD1; v_gene: TRBV19; j_gene: TRBJ2-5; abundance: few; CDR3nt: TGTGCCAGCAGACAGGGGAGAGAGACCCAGTACTTC; CDR3aa: CASRQGRETQYF
d_gene: TRBD1; v_gene: TRBV2; j_gene: TRBJ2-5; abundance: .; CDR3nt: TGTGCCAGCAGTTTACAGGGGGCCGGAGTGACCCAGTACTTC; CDR3aa: CASSLQGAGVTQYF
d_gene: .; v_gene: TRBV29-1; j_gene: TRBJ1-2; abundance: many; CDR3nt: TGCAGCGGGACAGCTAACTATGGCTACACCTTC; CDR3aa: CSGTANYGYTF
d_gene: .; v_gene: TRBV2; j_gene: TRBJ2-7; abundance: many; CDR3nt: TGTGCCAGCAGTGATTGGGTGAACTCCTACGAGCAGTACTTC; CDR3aa: CASSDWVNSYEQYF
d_gene: TRBD2; v_gene: TRBV15; j_gene: TRBJ2-5; abundance: many; CDR3nt: TGTGCCACCAGCAGAGACCGACTAGCGGAGGAGACCCAGTACTTC; CDR3aa: CATSRDRLAEETQYF
d_gene: .; v_gene: TRBV7-3; j_gene: TRBJ1-1; abundance: many; CDR3nt: TGTGCCAGCAGCTTAACGGCCGGAAAAGCTGAAGCTTTCTTT; CDR3aa: CASSLTAGKAEAFF
d_gene: TRBD1; v_gene: TRBV5-1; j_gene: TRBJ2-7; abundance: few; CDR3nt: TGCGCCAGCAGCTTGGGTGACAGGGTATACGAGCAGTACTTC; CDR3aa: CASSLGDRVYEQYF
d_gene: .; v_gene: TRBV7-8; j_gene: TRBJ1-1; abundance: .; CDR3nt: TGTGCCAGCACCCGGAGGGAGACTGAAGCTTTCTTT; CDR3aa: CASTRRETEAFF
d_gene: .; v_gene: TRBV7-2; j_gene: TRBJ1-5; abundance: many; CDR3nt: TGTGCCAGCAGCTTTGGGCTGTCCATCAATCAGCCCCAGCATTTT; CDR3aa: CASSFGLSINQPQHF
d_gene: .; v_gene: TRBV7-9; j_gene: TRBJ2-7; abundance: .; CDR3nt: TGTGCCAGCAGCCTGTGGACCGGGCCTAACGAGCAGTACTTC; CDR3aa: CASSLWTGPNEQYF
d_gene: TRBD1; v_gene: TRBV6-2/TRBV6-3; j_gene: TRBJ2-7; abundance: .; CDR3nt: TGTGCCAGCAGTTTAGGGACAGGGGTCTCCTACGAGCAGTACTTC; CDR3aa: CASSLGTGVSYEQYF
d_gene: TRBD2; v_gene: TRBV29-1; j_gene: TRBJ2-5; abundance: many; CDR3nt: TGCAGCGTTGAGACTAGCGGGATCCAAGAGACCCAGTACTTC; CDR3aa: CSVETSGIQETQYF
d_gene: TRBD2; v_gene: TRBV29-1; j_gene: TRBJ2-7; abundance: .; CDR3nt: TGCAGCGTTGAAAATCGGGAGGGACGCGAGCAGTACTTC; CDR3aa: CSVENREGREQYF
d_gene: TRBD1; v_gene: TRBV7-9; j_gene: TRBJ1-2; abundance: .; CDR3nt: TGTGCCAGCAGCAGGACAGGGGCGGATGGCTACACCTTC; CDR3aa: CASSRTGADGYTF
d_gene: TRBD2; v_gene: TRBV7-8; j_gene: TRBJ2-5; abundance: once; CDR3nt: TGTGCCAGCAGCTTGGGGAGGGCCGGAAAGACCCAGTACTTC; CDR3aa: CASSLGRAGKTQYF
d_gene: .; v_gene: TRBV6-6; j_gene: TRBJ1-5; abundance: .; CDR3nt: TGTGCCAGCAGTTACTCGAGAGGGGATCAGCCCCAGCATTTT; CDR3aa: CASSYSRGDQPQHF
d_gene: TRBD1; v_gene: TRBV5-1; j_gene: TRBJ1-4; abundance: .; CDR3nt: TGCGCCAGCAGCCAAATTCCGGGACAGGGAGGTGAAAAACTGTTTTTT; CDR3aa: CASSQIPGQGGEKLFF
d_gene: .; v_gene: TRBV7-3; j_gene: TRBJ1-1; abundance: many; CDR3nt: TGTGCCAGCAGCTTAGGCTTGAGGACTGAAGCTTTCTTT; CDR3aa: CASSLGLRTEAFF
d_gene: .; v_gene: TRBV7-2; j_gene: TRBJ2-5; abundance: few; CDR3nt: TGTGCCAGCAGCTTGTCAGGGCGGCAAGAGACCCAGTACTTC; CDR3aa: CASSLSGRQETQYF
d_gene: .; v_gene: TRBV7-3; j_gene: TRBJ1-5; abundance: .; CDR3nt: TGTGCCAGGTTCGGGGGTTGGCTCTGTCAGCCCCAGCATTTT; CDR3aa: CARFGGWLCQPQHF
d_gene: TRBD2; v_gene: TRBV5-4; j_gene: TRBJ2-2; abundance: few; CDR3nt: TGTGCCAGCAGCTTGGGGACTAGCGGGAGACAGACCGGGGAGCTGTTTTTT; CDR3aa: CASSLGTSGRQTGELFF
d_gene: .; v_gene: TRBV9; j_gene: TRBJ1-6; abundance: many; CDR3nt: TGTGCCAGCAGCAGCGGGGGGGTAAATTCACCCCTCCACTTT; CDR3aa: CASSSGGVNSPLHF
d_gene: .; v_gene: TRBV19; j_gene: TRBJ1-1; abundance: few; CDR3nt: TGTGCCAGTAGTCGGGACATTTACACTGAAGCTTTCTTT; CDR3aa: CASSRDIYTEAFF
d_gene: TRBD1; v_gene: TRBV7-9; j_gene: TRBJ1-2; abundance: .; CDR3nt: TGTGCCAGCAGCCGGCGGGGACAGGAGTCCGACTATGGCTACACCTTC; CDR3aa: CASSRRGQESDYGYTF
d_gene: TRBD1; v_gene: TRBV29-1; j_gene: TRBJ2-5; abundance: .; CDR3nt: TGCAGCATCGCCCGGAGGGGACAGGGGAAAGAGACCCAGTACTTC; CDR3aa: CSIARRGQGKETQYF
d_gene: .; v_gene: TRBV5-5; j_gene: TRBJ2-7; abundance: .; CDR3nt: TGTGCCAGCAGCGCATCGATGAACGAGCAGTACTTC; CDR3aa: CASSASMNEQYF
d_gene: TRBD1; v_gene: TRBV10-3; j_gene: TRBJ1-2; abundance: .; CDR3nt: TGTGCCATCAGTGGGACAGGGGGTGGTGGCTACACCTTC; CDR3aa: CAISGTGGGGYTF
d_gene: .; v_gene: TRBV25-1; j_gene: TRBJ1-2; abundance: once; CDR3nt: TGTGCCAGCAGTGAAGACGGGGCCGCGGATGGCTACACCTTC; CDR3aa: CASSEDGAADGYTF
d_gene: TRBD1; v_gene: TRBV7-9; j_gene: TRBJ1-5; abundance: .; CDR3nt: TGTGCCAGCAGCTTAGCCGGGACAGGGTTTGCGAATCAGCCCCAGCATTTT; CDR3aa: CASSLAGTGFANQPQHF
d_gene: TRBD1; v_gene: TRBV5-8; j_gene: TRBJ1-1; abundance: few; CDR3nt: TGTGCCAGCAGCAGGGACAGGGGGCAGGGGACTGAAGCTTTCTTT; CDR3aa: CASSRDRGQGTEAFF
d_gene: .; v_gene: TRBV7-9; j_gene: TRBJ1-4; abundance: many; CDR3nt: TGTGCCAGCAGCTTAGATTCGAATGAAAAACTGTTTTTT; CDR3aa: CASSLDSNEKLFF
d_gene: TRBD1; v_gene: TRBV11-1; j_gene: TRBJ1-5; abundance: .; CDR3nt: TGTGCCAGCAGCTCTCCCGGGACAGGGGGCCGACAGCCCCAGCATTTT; CDR3aa: CASSSPGTGGRQPQHF
d_gene: .; v_gene: TRBV2; j_gene: TRBJ2-7; abundance: .; CDR3nt: TGTGCCAGCACCCCAGAGGAGTGGTCCTACGAGCAGTACTTC; CDR3aa: CASTPEEWSYEQYF
d_gene: .; v_gene: TRBV10-3; j_gene: TRBJ2-7; abundance: .; CDR3nt: TGTGCCATCAGGCCACAGGGTTACGAGCAGTACTTC; CDR3aa: CAIRPQGYEQYF
d_gene: .; v_gene: TRBV5-1; j_gene: TRBJ1-2; abundance: few; CDR3nt: TGCGCCAGCGGATTACTGGGGGAATGGGATGGCTACACCTTC; CDR3aa: CASGLLGEWDGYTF
d_gene: .; v_gene: TRBV4-3; j_gene: TRBJ2-7; abundance: many; CDR3nt: TGCGCCAGCAGCCACACGACTAGCTCCTACGAGCAGTACTTC; CDR3aa: CASSHTTSSYEQYF
d_gene: TRBD1; v_gene: TRBV24-1; j_gene: TRBJ1-5; abundance: many; CDR3nt: TGTGCCACCAGTGATTTGGGGGGACAGGAGCATTTT; CDR3aa: CATSDLGGQEHF
d_gene: .; v_gene: TRBV7-3; j_gene: TRBJ1-1; abundance: .; CDR3nt: TGTGCCAGCAGCGTAGGGACAACGGGAGCTTTCTTT; CDR3aa: CASSVGTTGAFF
d_gene: .; v_gene: TRBV7-9; j_gene: TRBJ1-5; abundance: .; CDR3nt: TGTGCCAGCAGTTACCTACGGGATCAGCCCCAGCATTTT; CDR3aa: CASSYLRDQPQHF